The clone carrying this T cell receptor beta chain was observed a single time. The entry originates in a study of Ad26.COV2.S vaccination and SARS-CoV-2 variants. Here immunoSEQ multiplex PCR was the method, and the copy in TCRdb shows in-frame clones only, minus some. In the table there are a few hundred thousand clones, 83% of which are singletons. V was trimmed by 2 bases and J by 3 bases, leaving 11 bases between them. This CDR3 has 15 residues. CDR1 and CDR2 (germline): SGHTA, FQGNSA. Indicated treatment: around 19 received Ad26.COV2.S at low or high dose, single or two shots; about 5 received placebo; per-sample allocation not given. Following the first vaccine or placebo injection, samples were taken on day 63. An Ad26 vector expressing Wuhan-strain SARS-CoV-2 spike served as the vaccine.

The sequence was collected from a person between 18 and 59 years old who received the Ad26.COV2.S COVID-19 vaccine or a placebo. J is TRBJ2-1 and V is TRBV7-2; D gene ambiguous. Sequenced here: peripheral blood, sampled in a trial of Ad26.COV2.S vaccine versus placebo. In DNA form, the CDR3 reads TGTGCCAGCAGCTTACTGGGCAGACTCTACAATGAGCAGTTCTTC. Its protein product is CASSLLGRLYNEQFF.